This T cell receptor beta chain was profiled in a study of T cell responses to AZD1222 COVID-19 vaccine. Study conclusions and caveats: Spike-specific TCRs gained breadth and depth after people received two AZD1222 doses. Just a handful of AZD1222 recipients were seropositive at baseline. Sampling captured repertoires only after the peak T cell response.

Method: immunoSEQ multiplex PCR; TCRdb's copy keeps in-frame clones and lacks some. Of under 200,000 clones in the sample, 90% to 95% were seen once. Unmatched junction bases numbered 16, after V lost 1 base and J lost 0 bases. Germline-derived CDR1 and CDR2 are SGHTS and YDEGEE. The CDR3 has 20 residues. Comment on this clone: Its antigen is currently unknown.

The sequence came from an adult who received the AZD1222 COVID-19 vaccine. This rearrangement joins TRBV5-8 to TRBJ2-4, with 7 bases identical to TRBD1. The source was peripheral blood, collected 28 days after the second AZD1222 dose. CDR3 residues: CASSLWSAGGSQEAKNIQYF. The CDR3 region has the DNA TGTGCCAGCAGCTTGTGGTCGGCAGGGGGTAGCCAGGAAGCCAAAAACATTCAGTACTTC.